This TCR beta chain comes out of a study of cytomegalovirus exposure and HLA in healthy donors. The assay was immunoSEQ multiplex PCR, and TCRdb's table has in-frame clones only and misses some. The table has 100,000 to 150,000 clones, around 90% seen once. The CDR3 is made up of 15 amino acids. Germline V gives CDR1 ENHRY, CDR2 SYGVKD. The V gene lost 4 bases and the J gene lost 1 base, with 13 bases spanning the gap. Sample: PBMCs. V usage is TRBV10-3 and J usage is TRBJ2-5, with a possible D match to TRBD2 (6 bases). The TCR sequence derives from a woman under 30 in good health and CMV-seronegative. CDR3 in DNA: TGTGCCATCAGTGCTAGCGCTAATACCCAAGAGACCCAGTACTTC. Amino acid sequence: CAISASANTQETQYF.